This T cell receptor (beta chain) is drawn from a study of control samples from healthy donors and cancer patients. For this clone: The junction shows a germline mismatch at one end, possibly a read error.

Sequencing used immunoSEQ multiplex PCR; TCRdb keeps in-frame clones, though not all of them. This sample has roughly 92,000 clones, with around 87% found just once. Sequenced material: blood. The sequence was obtained from a woman between 45 and 65 years old in good health.

CDR3 region: CTSSLPDSTDTQYF. CDR3 nucleotide sequence: TGTACCAGCAGCTTGCCGGACAGCACAGATACGCAGTATTTT. This chain links TRBV7-9 with TRBJ2-3; D is undetermined. The CDR3 runs to 14 residues. The V gene's germline CDR1 is SEHNR and CDR2 FQNEAQ (reference sequence).